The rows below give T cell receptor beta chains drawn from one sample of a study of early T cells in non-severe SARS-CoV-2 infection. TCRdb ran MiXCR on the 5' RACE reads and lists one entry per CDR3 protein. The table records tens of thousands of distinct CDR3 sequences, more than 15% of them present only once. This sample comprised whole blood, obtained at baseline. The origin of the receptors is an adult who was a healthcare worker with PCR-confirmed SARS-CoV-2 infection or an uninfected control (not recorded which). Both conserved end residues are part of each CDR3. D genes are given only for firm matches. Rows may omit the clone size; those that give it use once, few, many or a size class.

CASRCGGDHEQYF	TGTGCCAGTAGATGCGGGGGAGACCACGAGCAGTACTTC	.	TRBD2	13	TRBV19	TRBJ2-7
CASSRGASYNEQFF	TGTGCCAGCAGCCGAGGGGCGTCCTACAATGAGCAGTTCTTC	few	.	14	TRBV3-1	TRBJ2-1
CASSRPVSSTDTQYF	TGTGCCAGCTCCCGTCCAGTCTCTAGCACAGATACGCAGTATTTT	.	.	15	TRBV12-3/TRBV12-4	TRBJ2-3
CASSYPTGRKGNQPQHF	TGTGCCAGCAGTTACCCCACAGGGAGGAAGGGAAATCAGCCCCAGCATTTT	few	.	17	TRBV6-2/TRBV6-3	TRBJ1-5
CASSLGRDRVADTQYF	TGTGCCAGCAGCTTAGGAAGGGACAGGGTCGCAGATACGCAGTATTTT	many	TRBD1	16	TRBV7-9	TRBJ2-3
CASSPTSGGAGTDTQYF	TGTGCCAGCAGTCCCACTAGCGGGGGGGCCGGCACAGATACGCAGTATTTT	.	TRBD2	17	TRBV6-1	TRBJ2-3
CACTQGSSYNSPLHF	TGTGCCTGTACCCAAGGCAGCTCCTATAATTCACCCCTCCACTTT	.	.	15	TRBV30	TRBJ1-6
CASRSTVIYREQYF	TGTGCCAGCAGGTCGACTGTAATCTACCGCGAGCAGTACTTC	few	.	14	TRBV6-2/TRBV6-3	TRBJ2-7
CASSWDGTGNYNEQFF	TGTGCCAGCTCCTGGGACGGGACAGGGAACTACAATGAGCAGTTCTTC	many	TRBD1	16	TRBV18	TRBJ2-1
CASGGLAGDSEQFF	TGTGCCAGCGGAGGACTAGCGGGGGACAGTGAGCAGTTCTTC	.	TRBD2	14	TRBV2	TRBJ2-1
CASSPSPGQTYNEQFF	TGTGCCAGCAGCCCCTCCCCGGGACAGACCTACAATGAGCAGTTCTTC	few	TRBD1	16	TRBV7-6	TRBJ2-1
CSDLLGDTQYF	TGCAGCGACCTCCTGGGAGATACGCAGTATTTT	few	.	11	TRBV29-1	TRBJ2-3
CASTPLGADYGYTF	TGTGCCAGCACCCCCCTGGGGGCAGACTATGGCTACACCTTC	few	.	14	TRBV2	TRBJ1-2
CASSVSRGGGTNSPLHF	TGTGCCAGCAGCGTATCCCGGGGCGGGGGCACGAATTCACCCCTCCACTTT	.	.	17	TRBV28	TRBJ1-6
CASSAGDREGADTQYF	TGTGCCAGCAGTGCCGGGGACAGGGAGGGGGCAGATACGCAGTATTTT	.	TRBD1	16	TRBV6-2/TRBV6-3	TRBJ2-3
CASSVAVAGGKSGELFF	TGTGCCAGCAGCGTAGCGGTAGCGGGGGGTAAATCCGGGGAGCTGTTTTTT	few	TRBD2	17	TRBV9	TRBJ2-2
CSARGGSLSYEQYF	TGCAGTGCTAGAGGCGGGAGCCTCTCCTACGAGCAGTACTTC	.	TRBD2	14	TRBV20-1	TRBJ2-7
CSATSGRSMNTEAFF	TGCAGTGCTACGTCAGGGCGATCTATGAACACTGAAGCTTTCTTT	.	.	15	TRBV20-1	TRBJ1-1
CASSLVGLAGETQYF	TGTGCCAGCAGCTTAGTTGGACTAGCGGGAGAGACCCAGTACTTC	many	TRBD2	15	TRBV11-2	TRBJ2-5
CASSLWLVTDTQYF	TGCGCCAGCAGCTTGTGGCTAGTCACAGATACGCAGTATTTT	.	.	14	TRBV5-1	TRBJ2-3
CATSLREQETQYF	TGTGCCACCAGCCTCAGGGAGCAAGAGACCCAGTACTTC	.	.	13	TRBV15	TRBJ2-5